This TCR beta chain was retrieved from a study of PD-L1 blockade in urothelial cancer. For the study at large: Male patients with bladder-origin urothelial cancer numbered about 90% of the roughly 29. Patients had received 0 to 3 prior chemotherapy regimens. The analyses of blood took place 3 weeks (second dose) and 6 weeks after treatment start.

Libraries were prepared by immunoSEQ multiplex PCR; TCRdb keeps only in-frame clonotypes and omits some of them. The data show more than 65,000 clones, roughly nine tenths seen once. The source was PBMCs, collected around atezolizumab (anti-PD-L1) treatment. The clonotype originates from a woman aged 70-85 years with urothelial cancer.

DNA for the CDR3: TGCGCCAGCACCCCACCTCGGTACGAGCAGTACTTC. Its protein product is CASTPPRYEQYF. The chain has TRBV23-1 and TRBJ2-7; D not resolved. TRBV23-1 is noted as an ORF with a role that remains uncertain. This CDR3 contains 12 residues. Trimming stripped 7 bases from V and 4 bases from J, with 11 bases between.